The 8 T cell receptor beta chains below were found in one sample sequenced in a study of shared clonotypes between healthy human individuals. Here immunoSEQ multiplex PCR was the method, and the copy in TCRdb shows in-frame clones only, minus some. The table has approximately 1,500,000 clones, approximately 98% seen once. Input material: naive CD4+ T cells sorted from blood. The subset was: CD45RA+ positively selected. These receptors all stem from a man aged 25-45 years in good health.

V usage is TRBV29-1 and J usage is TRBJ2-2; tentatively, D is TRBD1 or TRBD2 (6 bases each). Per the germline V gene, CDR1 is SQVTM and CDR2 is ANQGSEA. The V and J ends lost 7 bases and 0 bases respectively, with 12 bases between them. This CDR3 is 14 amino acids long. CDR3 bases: TGCAGCGCGGGGGCTCCTACGAACACCGGGGAGCTGTTTTTT. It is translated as CSAGAPTNTGELFF.

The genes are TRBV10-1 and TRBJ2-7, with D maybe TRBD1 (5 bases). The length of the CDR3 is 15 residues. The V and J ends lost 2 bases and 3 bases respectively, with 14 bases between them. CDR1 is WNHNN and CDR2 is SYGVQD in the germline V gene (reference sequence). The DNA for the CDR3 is TGCGCCAGCAGTGAGGACAGTCGTGGGAACTACGAGCAGTACTTC. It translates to CASSEDSRGNYEQYF.

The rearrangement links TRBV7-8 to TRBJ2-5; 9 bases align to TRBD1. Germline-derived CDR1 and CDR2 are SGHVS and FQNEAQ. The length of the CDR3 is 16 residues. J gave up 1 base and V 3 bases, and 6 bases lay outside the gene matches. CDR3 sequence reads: CASSFRDRAFQETQYF. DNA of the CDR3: TGTGCCAGCAGCTTCCGGGACAGGGCGTTCCAAGAGACCCAGTACTTC.

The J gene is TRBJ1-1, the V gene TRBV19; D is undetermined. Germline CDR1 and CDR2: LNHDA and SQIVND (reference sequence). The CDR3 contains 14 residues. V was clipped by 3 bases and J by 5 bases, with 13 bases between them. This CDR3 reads CASSIGVYETEAFF. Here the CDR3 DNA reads TGTGCCAGTAGTATTGGGGTTTATGAGACTGAAGCTTTCTTT. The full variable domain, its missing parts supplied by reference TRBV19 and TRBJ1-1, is DGGITQSPKYLFRKEGQNVTLSCEQNLNHDAMYWYRQDPGQGLRLIYYSQIVNDFQKGDIAEGYSVSREKKESFPLTVTSAQKNPTAFYLCASSIGVYETEAFFGQGTRLTVV.

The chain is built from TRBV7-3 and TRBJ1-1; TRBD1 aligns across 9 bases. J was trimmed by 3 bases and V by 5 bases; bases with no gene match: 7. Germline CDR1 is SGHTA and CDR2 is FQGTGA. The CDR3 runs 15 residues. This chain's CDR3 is CASSPGQGRHTEAFF. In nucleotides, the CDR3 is TGTGCCAGCAGCCCAGGACAGGGGAGGCACACTGAAGCTTTCTTT. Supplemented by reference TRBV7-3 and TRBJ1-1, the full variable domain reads GAGVSQTPSNKVTEKGKYVELRCDPISGHTALYWYRQSLGQGPEFLIYFQGTGAADDSGLPNDRFFAVRPEGSVSTLKIQRTERGDSAVYLCASSPGQGRHTEAFFGQGTRLTVV.

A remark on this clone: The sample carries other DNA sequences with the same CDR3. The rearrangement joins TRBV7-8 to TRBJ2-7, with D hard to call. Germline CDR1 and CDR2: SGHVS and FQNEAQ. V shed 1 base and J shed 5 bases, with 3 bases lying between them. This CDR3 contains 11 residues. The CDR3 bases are TGTGCCAGCAGCTTAGTAGACGAGCAGTACTTC. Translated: CASSLVDEQYF.

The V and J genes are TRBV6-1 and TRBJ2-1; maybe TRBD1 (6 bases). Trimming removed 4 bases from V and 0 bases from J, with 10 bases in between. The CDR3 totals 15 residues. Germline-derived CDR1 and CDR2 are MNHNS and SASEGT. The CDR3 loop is CASSGTVNSYNEQFF. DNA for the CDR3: TGTGCCAGCAGTGGGACAGTTAACTCCTACAATGAGCAGTTCTTC.

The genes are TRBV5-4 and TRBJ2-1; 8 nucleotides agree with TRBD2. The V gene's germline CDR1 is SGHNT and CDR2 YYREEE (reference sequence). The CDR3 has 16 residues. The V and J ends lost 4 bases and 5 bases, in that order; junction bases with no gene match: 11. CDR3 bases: TGTGCCAGCAGCCATGCTGGGCTAGCGGGCCACAATGAGCAGTTCTTC. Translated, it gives CASSHAGLAGHNEQFF.